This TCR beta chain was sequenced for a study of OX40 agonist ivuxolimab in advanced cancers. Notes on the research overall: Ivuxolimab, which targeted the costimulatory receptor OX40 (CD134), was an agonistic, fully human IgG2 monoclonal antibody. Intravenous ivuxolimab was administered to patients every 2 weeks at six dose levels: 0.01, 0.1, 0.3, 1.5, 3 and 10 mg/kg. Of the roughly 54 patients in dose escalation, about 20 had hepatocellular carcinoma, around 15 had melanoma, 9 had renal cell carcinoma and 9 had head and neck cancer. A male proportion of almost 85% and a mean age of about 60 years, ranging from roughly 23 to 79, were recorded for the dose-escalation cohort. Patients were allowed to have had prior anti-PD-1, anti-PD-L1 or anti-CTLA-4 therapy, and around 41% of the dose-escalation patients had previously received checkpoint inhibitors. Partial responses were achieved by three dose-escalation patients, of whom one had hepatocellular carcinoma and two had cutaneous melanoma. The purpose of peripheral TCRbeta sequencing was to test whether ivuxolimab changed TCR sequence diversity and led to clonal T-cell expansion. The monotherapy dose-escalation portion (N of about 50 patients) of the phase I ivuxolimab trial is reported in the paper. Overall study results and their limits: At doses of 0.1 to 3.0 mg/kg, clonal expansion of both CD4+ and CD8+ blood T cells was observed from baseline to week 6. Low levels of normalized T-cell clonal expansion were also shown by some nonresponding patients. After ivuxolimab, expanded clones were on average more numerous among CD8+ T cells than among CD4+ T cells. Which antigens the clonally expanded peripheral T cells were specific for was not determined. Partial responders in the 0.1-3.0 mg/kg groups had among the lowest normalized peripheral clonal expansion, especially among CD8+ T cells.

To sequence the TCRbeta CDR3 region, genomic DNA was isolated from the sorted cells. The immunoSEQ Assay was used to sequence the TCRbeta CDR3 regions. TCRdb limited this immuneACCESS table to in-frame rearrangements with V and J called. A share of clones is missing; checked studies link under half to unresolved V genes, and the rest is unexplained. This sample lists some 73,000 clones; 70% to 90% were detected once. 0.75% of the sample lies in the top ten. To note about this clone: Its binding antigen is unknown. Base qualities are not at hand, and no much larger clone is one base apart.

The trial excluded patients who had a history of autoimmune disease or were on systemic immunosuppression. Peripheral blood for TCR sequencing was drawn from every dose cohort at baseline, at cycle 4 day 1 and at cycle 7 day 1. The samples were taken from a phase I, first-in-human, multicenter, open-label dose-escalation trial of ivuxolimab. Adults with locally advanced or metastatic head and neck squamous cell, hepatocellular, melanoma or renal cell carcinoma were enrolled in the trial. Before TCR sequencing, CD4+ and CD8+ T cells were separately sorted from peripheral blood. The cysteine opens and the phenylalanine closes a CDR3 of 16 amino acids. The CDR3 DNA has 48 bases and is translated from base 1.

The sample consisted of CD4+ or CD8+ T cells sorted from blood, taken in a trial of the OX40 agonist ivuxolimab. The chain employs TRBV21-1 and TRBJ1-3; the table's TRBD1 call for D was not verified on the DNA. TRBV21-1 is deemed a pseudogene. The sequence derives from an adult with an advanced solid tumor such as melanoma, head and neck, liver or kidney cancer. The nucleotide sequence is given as TGTGCCAGCACCCTGGTCAGGGCTTACTCTGGAAACACCATATATTTT. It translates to CASTLVRAYSGNTIYF.